This entry features one TCR beta chain sequence. Sequenced by immunoSEQ multiplex PCR; TCRdb stores in-frame clones only, minus some. The table lists 2 million or so clones, over 85% of them singletons. The record originates from a study of shared clonotypes between healthy human individuals. The germline V gene encodes CDR1 SQVTM and CDR2 ANQGSEA. The CDR3 sequence is 14 residues long. J lost 6 bases, V lost 4 bases, and 5 bases had no gene match. The chain links TRBV29-1 to TRBJ1-4, with 10 bases identical to TRBD1. Sequencing was carried out using naive CD4+ T cells sorted from blood. Documented subset: CD45RA+ positively selected. The sequence derives from a man younger than 30 in good health. CDR3 sequence reads: CSVADRGPYEKLFF. CDR3 nucleotides: TGCAGCGTTGCTGACAGGGGGCCCTATGAAAAACTGTTTTTT.